This T cell receptor beta chain stems from a study of neurological immune-mediated disorders. Study-wide results and limits: HTLV-1-associated myelopathy led in TCR clonal expansion, while multiple sclerosis ranked lowest, below healthy controls.

As for the cDNA, it was generated by 5'RACE with 10-nucleotide random UMIs. TCRdb independently ran MiXCR on the 5' RACE reads; one entry per CDR3 protein. The table shows about 59,000 distinct CDR3 sequences, with approximately 4% occurring only once. The ends were cut back, 0 bases at V and 3 bases at J, with 9 bases in the middle. The CDR3 is 14 amino acids. CDR1 is LNHNV and CDR2 is YYDKDF in the germline V gene (reference sequence). Ten or more counts support this clonotype. Its matching antigen is unknown. Sequences were obtained from PBMCs. V usage is TRBV15 and J usage is TRBJ2-7; weak D call: TRBD2 (6 bases). The TCR originated in a woman in her 30s with multiple sclerosis. The CDR3 is CATSRDLGGYEQYF. Written as DNA, the CDR3 is TGTGCCACCAGCAGAGATTTGGGGGGCTACGAGCAGTACTTC.